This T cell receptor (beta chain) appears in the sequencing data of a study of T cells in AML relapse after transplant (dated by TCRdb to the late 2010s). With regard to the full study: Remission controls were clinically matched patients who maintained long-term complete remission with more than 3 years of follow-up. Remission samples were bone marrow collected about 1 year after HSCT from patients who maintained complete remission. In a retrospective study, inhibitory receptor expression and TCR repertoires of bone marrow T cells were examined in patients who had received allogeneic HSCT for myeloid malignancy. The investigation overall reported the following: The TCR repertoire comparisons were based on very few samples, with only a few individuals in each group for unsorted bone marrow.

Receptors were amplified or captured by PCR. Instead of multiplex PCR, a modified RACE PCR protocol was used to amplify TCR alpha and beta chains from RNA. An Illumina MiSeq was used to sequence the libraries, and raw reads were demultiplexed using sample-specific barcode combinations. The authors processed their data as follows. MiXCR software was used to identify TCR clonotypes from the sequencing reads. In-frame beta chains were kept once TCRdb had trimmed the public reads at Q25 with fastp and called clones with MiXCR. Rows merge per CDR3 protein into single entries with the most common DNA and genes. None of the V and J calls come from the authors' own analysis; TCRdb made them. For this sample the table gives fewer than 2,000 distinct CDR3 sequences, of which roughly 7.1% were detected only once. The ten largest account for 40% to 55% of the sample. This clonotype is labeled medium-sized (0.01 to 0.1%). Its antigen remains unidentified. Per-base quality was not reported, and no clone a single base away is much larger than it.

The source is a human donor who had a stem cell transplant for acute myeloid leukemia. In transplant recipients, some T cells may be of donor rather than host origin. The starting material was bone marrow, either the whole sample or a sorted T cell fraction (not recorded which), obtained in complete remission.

CDR3 sequence: CSARDLYAVERGGKETQYF. The nucleotide sequence reads TGCAGTGCTAGAGATCTCTATGCTGTAGAAAGGGGCGGGAAAGAGACCCAGTACTTC. Here the chain combines TRBV20-1 and TRBJ2-5; perhaps TRBD2 is the D gene, with 6 bases matching. At the junction V is shortened by 0 bases and J by 3 bases, with 26 bases in between. Reading from cysteine to phenylalanine, the CDR3 counts 19 amino acids. Kept here is only the CDR3 DNA, which spans 57 bases and is read in frame from base 1. CDR1 and CDR2 were assigned from the germline V gene (reference sequence) as DFQATT and SNEGSKA.